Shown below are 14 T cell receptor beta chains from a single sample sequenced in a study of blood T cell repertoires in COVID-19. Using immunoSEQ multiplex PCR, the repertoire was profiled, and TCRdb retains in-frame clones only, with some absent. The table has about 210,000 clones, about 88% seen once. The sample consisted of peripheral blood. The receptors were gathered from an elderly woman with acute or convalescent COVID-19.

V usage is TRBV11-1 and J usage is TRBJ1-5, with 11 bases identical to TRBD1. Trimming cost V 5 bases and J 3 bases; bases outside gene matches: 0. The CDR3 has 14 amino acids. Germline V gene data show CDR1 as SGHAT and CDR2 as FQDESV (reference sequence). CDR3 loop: CASSGQGANQPQHF. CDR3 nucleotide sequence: TGTGCCAGCAGCGGACAGGGGGCCAATCAGCCCCAGCATTTT.

CDR3 sequence: CASSLGTRGNEQFF. The CDR3 bases are TGTGCCAGCAGCTTAGGGACTCGGGGGAATGAGCAGTTCTTC. V and J are TRBV7-9 and TRBJ2-1; the D gene is possibly TRBD2 (6 bases). V lost 1 base, J lost 7 bases, and 11 bases lay in between. Per germline, CDR1 SEHNR and CDR2 FQNEAQ (reference sequence). The CDR3 extends over 14 amino acids.

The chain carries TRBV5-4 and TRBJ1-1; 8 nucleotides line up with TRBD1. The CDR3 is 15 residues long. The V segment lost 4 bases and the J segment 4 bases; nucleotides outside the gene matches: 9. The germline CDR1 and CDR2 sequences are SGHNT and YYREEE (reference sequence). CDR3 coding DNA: TGTGCCAGCAGCATCAATACAGGGGGAGGCACTGAAGCTTTCTTT. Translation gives CASSINTGGGTEAFF.

CDR3 amino acids: CASSLFIEAFF. DNA of the CDR3: TGTGCCAGCAGCTTATTCATTGAAGCTTTCTTT. The chain recombines TRBV7-9 with TRBJ1-1; D not certain. Between the trimmed V and J ends, which lost 2 bases and 7 bases, there was a span of 5 bases. The CDR3 extends over 11 amino acids. CDR1 and CDR2 from the germline V gene are SEHNR and FQNEAQ (reference sequence). Full variable domain (remainder filled in from reference TRBV7-9 and TRBJ1-1): DTGVSQNPRHKITKRGQNVTFRCDPISEHNRLYWYRQTLGQGPEFLTYFQNEAQLEKSRLLSDRFSAERPKGSFSTLEIQRTEQGDSAMYLCASSLFIEAFFGQGTRLTVV.

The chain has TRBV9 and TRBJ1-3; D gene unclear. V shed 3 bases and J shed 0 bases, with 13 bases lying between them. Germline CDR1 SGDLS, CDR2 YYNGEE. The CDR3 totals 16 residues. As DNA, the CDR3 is TGTGCCAGCAGCGAGCGTCCTACTTACTCTGGAAACACCATATATTTT. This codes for CASSERPTYSGNTIYF. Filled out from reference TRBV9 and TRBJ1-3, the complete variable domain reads DSGVTQTPKHLITATGQRVTLRCSPRSGDLSVYWYQQSLDQGLQFLIQYYNGEERAKGNILERFSAQQFPDLHSELNLSSLELGDSALYFCASSERPTYSGNTIYFGEGSWLTVV.

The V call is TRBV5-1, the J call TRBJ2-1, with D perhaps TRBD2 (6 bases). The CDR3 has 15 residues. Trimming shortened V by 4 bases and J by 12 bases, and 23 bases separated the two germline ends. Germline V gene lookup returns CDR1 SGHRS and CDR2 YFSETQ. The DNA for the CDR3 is TGCGCCAGCAGCCCGGACTACTTCGAAAGTGGCGGGCAGTTCTTC. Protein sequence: CASSPDYFESGGQFF.

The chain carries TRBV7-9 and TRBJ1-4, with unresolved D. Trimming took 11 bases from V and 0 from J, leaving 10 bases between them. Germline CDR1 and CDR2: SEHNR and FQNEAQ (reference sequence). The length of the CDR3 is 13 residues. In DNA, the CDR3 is TGTGCCGCCCTCGTAGCAACTAATGAAAAACTGTTTTTT. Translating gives CAALVATNEKLFF.

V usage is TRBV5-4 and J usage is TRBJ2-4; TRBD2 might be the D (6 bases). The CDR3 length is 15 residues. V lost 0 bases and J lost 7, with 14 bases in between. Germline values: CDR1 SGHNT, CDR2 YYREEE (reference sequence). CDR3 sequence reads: CASSLASSGLNIQYF. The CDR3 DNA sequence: TGTGCCAGCAGCTTGGCCTCTTCGGGACTTAACATTCAGTACTTC.

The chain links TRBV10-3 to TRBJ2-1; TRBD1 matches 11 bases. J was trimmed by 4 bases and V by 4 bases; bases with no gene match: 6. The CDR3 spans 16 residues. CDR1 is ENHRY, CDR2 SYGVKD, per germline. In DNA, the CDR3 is TGTGCCATCAGTGGGACAGGGGGCCCACTTTACAATGAGCAGTTCTTC. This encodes CAISGTGGPLYNEQFF.

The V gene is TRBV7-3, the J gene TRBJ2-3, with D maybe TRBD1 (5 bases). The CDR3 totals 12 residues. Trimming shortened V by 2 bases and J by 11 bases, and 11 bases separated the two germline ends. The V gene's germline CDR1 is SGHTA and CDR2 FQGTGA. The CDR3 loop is CASSLSPGLQYF. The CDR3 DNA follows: TGTGCCAGCAGCTTATCCCCAGGGCTGCAGTATTTT.

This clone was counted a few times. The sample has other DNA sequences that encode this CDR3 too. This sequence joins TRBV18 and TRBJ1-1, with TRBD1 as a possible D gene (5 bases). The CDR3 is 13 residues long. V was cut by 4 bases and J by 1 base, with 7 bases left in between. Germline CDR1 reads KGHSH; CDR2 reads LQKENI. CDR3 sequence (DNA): TGTGCCAGCTCACTCGACAGGAACACTGAAGCTTTCTTT. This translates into CASSLDRNTEAFF.

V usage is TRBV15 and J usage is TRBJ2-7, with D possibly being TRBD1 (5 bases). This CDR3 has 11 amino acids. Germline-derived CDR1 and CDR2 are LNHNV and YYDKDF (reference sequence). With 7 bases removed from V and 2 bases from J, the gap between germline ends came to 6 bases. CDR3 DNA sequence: TGTGCCACCAAAGGGGCCTACGAGCAGTACTTC. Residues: CATKGAYEQYF.

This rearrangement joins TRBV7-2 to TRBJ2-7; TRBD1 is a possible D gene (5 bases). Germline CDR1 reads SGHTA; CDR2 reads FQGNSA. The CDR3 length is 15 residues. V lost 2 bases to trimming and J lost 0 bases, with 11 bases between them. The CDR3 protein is CASSLQGVGSYEQYF. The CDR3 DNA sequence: TGTGCCAGCAGCTTACAGGGTGTTGGCTCCTACGAGCAGTACTTC.

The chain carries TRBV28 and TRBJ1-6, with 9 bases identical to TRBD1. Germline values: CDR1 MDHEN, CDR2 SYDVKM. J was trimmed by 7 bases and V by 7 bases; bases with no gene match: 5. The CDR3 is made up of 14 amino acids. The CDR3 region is CASIPGQGNSPLHF. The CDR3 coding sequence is TGTGCCAGCATTCCGGGACAGGGCAATTCACCCCTCCACTTT.